This T cell receptor beta chain is from a study of T cells in Graves' hyperthyroidism and ophthalmopathy. Germline lookup yields CDR1 SNHLY and CDR2 FYNNEI. The length of the CDR3 is 11 residues. V dropped 7 bases and J dropped 2 bases, with 4 bases sitting between them. Among the patients, aged 18 to 65, hyperthyroidism was newly diagnosed and had lasted under 2 months. This clonotype was counted many times. Researchers amplified the TCR beta CDR3 regions from RNA transcripts. A first-round RT-PCR of the TCR CDR3 used the HTBI primer set. TCRdb itself ran the multiplex PCR reads through MiXCR, one entry per CDR3 protein. This table has under 400,000 distinct CDR3 sequences, 15% to 20% appearing once.

The origin of this receptor is a woman in her forties or fifties with Graves' hyperthyroidism. V usage is TRBV2 and J usage is TRBJ2-3; D not resolved. The sequenced material came from blood. CDR3 nucleotides: TGTGCCAGCAACCCCACAGATACGCAGTATTTT. It specifies CASNPTDTQYF.